The 28 T cell receptor beta chains below all came from one sample that was sequenced in a study of long-term antiretroviral therapy in people with HIV. immunoSEQ v3.0 was run at survey level. Produced via immunoSEQ multiplex PCR; TCRdb's table is partial and in-frame only. In the table there are about 24,000 clones, around four fifths of which are singletons. The specimen comprised unsorted PBMCs, sampled 0.4 years after starting antiretroviral therapy. These receptors came from a man aged 50 to 60 with HIV.

V usage is TRBV30 and J usage is TRBJ2-7, with D unclear. The CDR3 has 12 amino acids. CDR1 and CDR2 from the germline V gene are GTSNPN and SVGIG (reference sequence). The V gene lost 4 bases and the J gene lost 1 base, with 8 bases spanning the gap. CDR3 sequence reads: CAWTGDSYEQYF. CDR3 bases: TGTGCCTGGACGGGTGATTCCTACGAGCAGTACTTC.

V usage is TRBV7-2 and J usage is TRBJ2-7; 8 positions agree with TRBD1. The length of the CDR3 is 13 residues. CDR1 SGHTA and CDR2 FQGNSA come from the germline V gene. V lost 6 bases, J lost 4 bases, and 5 bases stayed unmatched. In nucleotides, the CDR3 is TGTGCCAGCAGGGGCGACAGGGGATACGAGCAGTACTTC. Translated, it gives CASRGDRGYEQYF. The whole variable domain, filled in from reference TRBV7-2 and TRBJ2-7, reads GAGVSQSPSNKVTEKGKDVELRCDPISGHTALYWYRQSLGQGLEFLIYFQGNSAPDKSGLPSDRFSAERTGGSVSTLTIQRTQQEDSAVYLCASRGDRGYEQYFGPGTRLTVT.

The gene calls are TRBV15 and TRBJ1-1, with a tentative D call TRBD1 (5 bases). This CDR3 has 16 amino acids. CDR1 is LNHNV and CDR2 is YYDKDF in the germline V gene (reference sequence). Trimming pared 7 bases from V and 7 bases from J, leaving 25 bases between. CDR3 in amino acids: CATTPSPPSRVSEAFF. CDR3 nucleotide sequence: TGTGCCACCACCCCCTCCCCACCTTCCAGGGTTAGTGAAGCTTTCTTT.

J is TRBJ2-1 and V is TRBV4-1; tentative D call: TRBD2 (5 bases). Germline CDR1 reads MGHRA; CDR2 reads YSYEKL. Trimming shortened V by 4 bases and J by 8 bases, and 12 bases separated the two germline ends. This CDR3 spans 13 amino acids. CDR3 coding DNA: TGCGCCAGCAGCCCTCTCCCCGGGGATGAGCAGTTCTTC. It is translated as CASSPLPGDEQFF.

The chain couples TRBV6-5 to TRBJ2-2; D remains ambiguous. This CDR3 contains 15 residues. Germline CDR1 MNHEY, CDR2 SVGAGI. Trimming took off 0 bases at V and 4 bases at J, with 9 bases between the two ends. CDR3 DNA: TGTGCCAGCAGTTACTCGACAAGGGCCACCGGGGAGCTGTTTTTT. This codes for CASSYSTRATGELFF.

The rearrangement joins TRBV25-1 to TRBJ1-2; weak D call: TRBD1 (6 bases). V was cut by 11 bases and J by 0 bases, with 13 bases left in between. Germline V CDR1 and CDR2: MGHDK, SYGVNS. CDR3 length equals 13 residues. CDR3 coding DNA: TGTGCCGCCCGAGGGGGGACTAACTATGGCTACACCTTC. This translates into CAARGGTNYGYTF.

The CDR3 DNA reads TGTGCCAGCTCACCAGAGGGGGCAACTAATGAAAAACTGTTTTTT. This codes for CASSPEGATNEKLFF. This sequence joins TRBV18 and TRBJ1-4, with a weak D call TRBD1 (6 bases). V gave up 2 bases and J gave up 0 bases, with 7 bases separating them. The germline gives CDR1 KGHSH, CDR2 LQKENI. The CDR3 is 15 amino acids.

V gene TRBV6-5 combines with J gene TRBJ1-1; TRBD1 might be the D (5 bases). V was pared by 0 bases and J by 1 base, with 6 bases between. Germline assignment: CDR1 MNHEY and CDR2 SVGAGI. The CDR3 covers 14 residues. The CDR3 DNA sequence: TGTGCCAGCAGTTACTCGACAGCGAACACTGAAGCTTTCTTT. Residues: CASSYSTANTEAFF.

V gene TRBV28 combines with J gene TRBJ1-5; 9 nucleotides match TRBD1. The CDR3 has 15 amino acids. Germline CDR1 reads MDHEN; CDR2 reads SYDVKM. J was trimmed by 6 bases and V by 6 bases; bases with no gene match: 9. The CDR3 DNA follows: TGTGCCAGCAGCCACGGCACAGGGGGCGTTCAGCCCCAGCATTTT. As protein: CASSHGTGGVQPQHF.

This chain joins TRBV20-1 and TRBJ2-1; unclear D gene. The CDR3 totals 10 residues. Germline V lookup: CDR1 DFQATT, CDR2 SNEGSKA (reference sequence). V was shortened by 3 bases and J by 9 bases, with 6 bases between the two germline ends. CDR3 bases: TGCAGTGCTAGTTCCGTTGAGCAGTTCTTC. Amino acids: CSASSVEQFF.

The chain employs TRBV7-9 and TRBJ2-2; D might be TRBD2 (6 bases). This CDR3 has 16 residues. The germline gives CDR1 SEHNR, CDR2 FQNEAQ (reference sequence). The germline V and J ends were trimmed by 0 bases and 2 bases, with 10 bases remaining between them. CDR3 DNA: TGTGCCAGCAGCTTAGCCCGGGAGACCAACACCGGGGAGCTGTTTTTT. It yields the protein CASSLARETNTGELFF.

This chain connects TRBV11-2 to TRBJ2-7; TRBD1 aligns across 7 bases. Trimming cost V 3 bases and J 2 bases; bases outside gene matches: 16. Germline V CDR1 and CDR2: SGHAT, FQNNGV. The CDR3 length is 18 residues. The CDR3 bases are TGTGCCAGCAGCTTTCCGAGGGATGTGACAGGGACGCCCTACGAGCAGTACTTC. Translation gives CASSFPRDVTGTPYEQYF.

The sample holds one count of this clone. This rearrangement joins TRBV6-6 to TRBJ2-2, with TRBD2 matching over 8 bases. V shed 6 bases and J 7 bases; nucleotides not matched to a gene: 13. Per the germline V gene, CDR1 is MNHNY and CDR2 is SVGAGI (reference sequence). The CDR3 totals 16 residues. The CDR3 region has the DNA TGTGCCAGCAGCCAAAGGGGACTAGACGCCCGCGGGGAGCTGTTTTTT. Its translation is CASSQRGLDARGELFF.

This clone was seen more than once but under ten times. The genes are TRBV19 and TRBJ1-1, with D uncertain. The ends were cut back, 6 bases at V and 6 bases at J, with 11 bases in the middle. The CDR3 has 12 residues. Germline V CDR1 and CDR2: LNHDA, SQIVND (reference sequence). CDR3: CASRGFGAEAFF. CDR3 nucleotides: TGTGCCAGTAGGGGTTTTGGCGCTGAAGCTTTCTTT.

This chain connects TRBV4-1 to TRBJ1-1; D is ambiguous. V was clipped by 2 bases and J by 10 bases, with 14 bases between them. This CDR3 comprises 13 residues. Germline CDR1 reads MGHRA; CDR2 reads YSYEKL. CDR3 loop: CASSQNQRVGAFF. The CDR3 DNA sequence: TGCGCCAGCAGCCAAAATCAAAGGGTGGGAGCTTTCTTT.

The CDR3 DNA reads as TGTGCCAGCAGCTTAGTCGGGGGTCTGGGCTATGGCTACACCTTC. Protein: CASSLVGGLGYGYTF. V is TRBV11-2 and J is TRBJ1-2, with D perhaps matching TRBD1 (5 bases). The germline V and J ends were trimmed by 1 base and 4 bases, with 13 bases remaining between them. Germline V gene sequence: CDR1 SGHAT, CDR2 FQNNGV. CDR3 length: 15 amino acids.

The chain recombines TRBV5-3 with TRBJ2-7, with D perhaps matching TRBD1 (6 bases). TRBV5-3 is classed as an ORF, of uncertain function. Trimming removed 3 bases from V and 0 bases from J, with 7 bases in between. The CDR3 loop spans 13 amino acids. The CDR3 DNA is TGTGCCAGAAGCTGGGGGCGCTCCTACGAGCAGTACTTC. Its translation is CARSWGRSYEQYF.

The chain uses TRBV6-5 and TRBJ2-5; D uncertain. Germline V gene lookup returns CDR1 MNHEY and CDR2 SVGAGI. The V end lost 0 bases, the J end lost 7 bases, and 6 bases lay between the germline ends. The CDR3 totals 12 residues. CDR3 nucleotides: TGTGCCAGCAGTTACTCGAGGCCGACCCAGTACTTC. Its translation: CASSYSRPTQYF.

The chain uses TRBV5-4 and TRBJ2-5; possible D gene TRBD1, 6 bases. Judging by the DNA end, TRBJ2-7 fits better; the J call may be wrong. Germline lookup yields CDR1 SGHNT and CDR2 YYREEE (reference sequence). This CDR3 is built from 15 residues. The CDR3 DNA follows: TGTGCCAGCAGCCAGCGCACCCCCACAGGGTCCGAGCAGTACTTC. Its translation is CASSQRTPTGSEQYF.

The chain employs TRBV11-2 and TRBJ1-6; no definite D call. CDR3 length: 15 residues. V lost 1 base to trimming and J lost 7 bases, with 11 bases between them. Germline V CDR1 and CDR2: SGHAT, FQNNGV. CDR3 coding DNA: TGTGCCAGCAGCTTAGGAGTCAGCCAAAATTCACCCCTCCACTTT. Protein sequence: CASSLGVSQNSPLHF.

The rearrangement uses TRBV11-1 and TRBJ1-1, with D possibly TRBD1 on 5 matching bases. Germline CDR1 is SGHAT and CDR2 is FQDESV (reference sequence). V was shortened by 3 bases and J by 5 bases, with 10 bases between the two germline ends. The CDR3 is made up of 13 amino acids. This chain's CDR3 is CASSFTWGTEAFF. CDR3 DNA sequence: TGTGCCAGCAGCTTCACTTGGGGGACTGAAGCTTTCTTT. Filled out from reference TRBV11-1 and TRBJ1-1, the complete variable domain reads EAEVAQSPRYKITEKSQAVAFWCDPISGHATLYWYRQILGQGPELLVQFQDESVVDDSQLPKDRFSAERLKGVDSTLKIQPAELGDSAMYLCASSFTWGTEAFFGQGTRLTVV.

This chain connects TRBV29-1 to TRBJ1-5, with D possibly TRBD1 on 5 matching bases. CDR1 and CDR2 (germline): SQVTM, ANQGSEA. V was clipped by 4 bases and J by 4 bases, with 11 bases between them. The CDR3 contains 13 residues. The CDR3 loop is CSVGGGANQPQHF. The CDR3, as DNA: TGCAGCGTTGGCGGGGGAGCAAATCAGCCCCAGCATTTT.

J is TRBJ2-7 and V is TRBV19; TRBD1 agrees at 7 bases. Germline V gene data show CDR1 as LNHDA and CDR2 as SQIVND (reference sequence). Trimming took 3 bases from V and 2 from J; bases not matched to a gene: 7. The CDR3 is made up of 15 amino acids. The CDR3 nucleotides are TGTGCCAGTAGTATGACAGGGACGGGACCCTACGAGCAGTACTTC. Translating gives CASSMTGTGPYEQYF.

V usage is TRBV30 and J usage is TRBJ2-3; TRBD2 is a possible D gene (5 bases). This CDR3 contains 14 residues. The germline CDR1 and CDR2 sequences are GTSNPN and SVGIG (reference sequence). Trimming took 2 bases from V and 1 from J, leaving 10 bases between them. CDR3 loop: CAWSRGQGTDTQYF. The CDR3 DNA sequence: TGTGCCTGGAGTCGAGGGCAAGGCACAGATACGCAGTATTTT.

The chain has TRBV9 and TRBJ2-2; TRBD1 agrees at 10 bases. The germline gives CDR1 SGDLS, CDR2 YYNGEE. The CDR3 sequence is 16 residues long. Germline trimming cut 4 bases from V and 1 base from J; bases unmatched to any gene: 4. In nucleotides, the CDR3 is TGTGCCAGCAGCATCCGGACAGGGGGGAACACCGGGGAGCTGTTTTTT. Protein product: CASSIRTGGNTGELFF. The variable domain in full, with the rest retrieved from reference TRBV9 and TRBJ2-2, is DSGVTQTPKHLITATGQRVTLRCSPRSGDLSVYWYQQSLDQGLQFLIQYYNGEERAKGNILERFSAQQFPDLHSELNLSSLELGDSALYFCASSIRTGGNTGELFFGEGSRLTVL.

V usage is TRBV5-8 and J usage is TRBJ1-2; 8 bases agree with TRBD1. Looked up from germline, CDR1 is SGHTS and CDR2 is YDEGEE. The CDR3 consists of 17 residues. V shed 0 bases and J 7 bases; nucleotides not matched to a gene: 14. The CDR3 loop reads CASSLDGQGLIWGGYTF. The CDR3 DNA follows: TGTGCCAGCAGCTTGGACGGACAGGGCTTGATATGGGGTGGCTACACCTTC. Full variable domain (outside the CDR3, taken from reference TRBV5-8 and TRBJ1-2): EAGVTQSPTHLIKTRGQQATLRCSPISGHTSVYWYQQALGLGLQFLLWYDEGEERNRGNFPPRFSGRQFPNYSSELNVNALELEDSALYLCASSLDGQGLIWGGYTFGSGTRLTVV.

The chain employs TRBV11-2 and TRBJ2-5; D is ambiguous. This CDR3 contains 15 residues. Germline V gene data show CDR1 as SGHAT and CDR2 as FQNNGV. Trimming left V 0 bases short and J 7 bases short, with 15 bases between. The CDR3 loop is CASSLDRTAPGTQYF. The CDR3 DNA reads as TGTGCCAGCAGCTTAGATAGGACCGCTCCGGGGACCCAGTACTTC.

The chain joins TRBV9 to TRBJ2-4; 12 bases map to TRBD2. CDR3 length: 15 residues. Trimming cost V 2 bases and J 7 bases; bases outside gene matches: 4. Germline-derived CDR1 and CDR2 are SGDLS and YYNGEE. The CDR3 reads CASSVSSGGANIQYF. CDR3 nucleotides: TGTGCCAGCAGCGTTTCTAGCGGGGGGGCGAACATTCAGTACTTC. Full variable domain (outside the CDR3, taken from reference TRBV9 and TRBJ2-4): DSGVTQTPKHLITATGQRVTLRCSPRSGDLSVYWYQQSLDQGLQFLIQYYNGEERAKGNILERFSAQQFPDLHSELNLSSLELGDSALYFCASSVSSGGANIQYFGAGTRLSVL.